The entry below describes one T cell receptor (beta chain). These data originate in a study of blood T cells in healthy people across ages. Donors ranged from about 6 to 95 years old and were healthy Caucasians in Russia. Germline V gene sequence: CDR1 LGHDT, CDR2 YNNKEL (reference sequence). This CDR3 has 13 amino acids. Through a sample-barcoded 5' primer and a J-beta primer mix, a second PCR was run for roughly 6 to 11 cycles. TCRdb called the 5' RACE reads again in MiXCR, with one record for every CDR3 protein. The sample yields around 820,000 distinct CDR3 sequences, about 25% seen once. These records were also assigned to another study, of T cells of mothers and their children. That work states: Related mother-child pairs showed slightly, non-significantly higher overlap than unrelated pairs.

The chain couples TRBV3-1 to TRBJ2-5; 7 bases map to TRBD2. The J call is doubtful: the DNA matches TRBJ2-7 better. The TCR originated in a boy aged 5-17 years in good health. Sequenced: blood. The CDR3, as DNA: TGTGCCAGCAGCCAGGGACTACTGGACGAGCAGTACTTC. It yields the protein CASSQGLLDEQYF.